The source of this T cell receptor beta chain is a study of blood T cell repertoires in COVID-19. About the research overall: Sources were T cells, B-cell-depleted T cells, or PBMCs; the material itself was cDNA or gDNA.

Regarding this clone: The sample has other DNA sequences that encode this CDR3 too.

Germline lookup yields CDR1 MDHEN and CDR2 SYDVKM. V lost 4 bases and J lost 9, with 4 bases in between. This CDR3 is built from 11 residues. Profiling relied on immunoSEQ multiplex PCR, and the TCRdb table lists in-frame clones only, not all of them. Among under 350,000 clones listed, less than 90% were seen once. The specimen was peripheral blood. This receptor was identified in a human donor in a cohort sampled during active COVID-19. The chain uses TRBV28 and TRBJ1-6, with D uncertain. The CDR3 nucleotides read TGTGCCAGCAGTTCGGGTTCACCCCTCCACTTT. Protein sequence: CASSSGSPLHF. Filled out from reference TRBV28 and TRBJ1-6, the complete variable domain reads DVKVTQSSRYLVKRTGEKVFLECVQDMDHENMFWYRQDPGLGLRLIYFSYDVKMKEKGDIPEGYSVSREKKERFSLILESASTNQTSMYLCASSSGSPLHFGNGTRLTVT.